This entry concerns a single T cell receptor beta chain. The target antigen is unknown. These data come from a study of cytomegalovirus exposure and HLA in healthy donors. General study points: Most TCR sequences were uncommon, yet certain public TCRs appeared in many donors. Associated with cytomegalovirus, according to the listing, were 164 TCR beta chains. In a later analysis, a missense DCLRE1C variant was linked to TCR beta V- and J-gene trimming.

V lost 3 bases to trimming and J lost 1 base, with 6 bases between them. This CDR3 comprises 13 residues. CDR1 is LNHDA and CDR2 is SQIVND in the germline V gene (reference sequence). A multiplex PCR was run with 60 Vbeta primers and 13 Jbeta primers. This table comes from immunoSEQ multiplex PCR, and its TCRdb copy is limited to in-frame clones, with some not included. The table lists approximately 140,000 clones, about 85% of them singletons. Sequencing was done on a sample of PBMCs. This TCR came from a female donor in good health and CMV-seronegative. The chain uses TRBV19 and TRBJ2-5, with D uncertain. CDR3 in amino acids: CASSIRTQETQYF. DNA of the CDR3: TGTGCCAGTAGTATCAGAACCCAAGAGACCCAGTACTTC.